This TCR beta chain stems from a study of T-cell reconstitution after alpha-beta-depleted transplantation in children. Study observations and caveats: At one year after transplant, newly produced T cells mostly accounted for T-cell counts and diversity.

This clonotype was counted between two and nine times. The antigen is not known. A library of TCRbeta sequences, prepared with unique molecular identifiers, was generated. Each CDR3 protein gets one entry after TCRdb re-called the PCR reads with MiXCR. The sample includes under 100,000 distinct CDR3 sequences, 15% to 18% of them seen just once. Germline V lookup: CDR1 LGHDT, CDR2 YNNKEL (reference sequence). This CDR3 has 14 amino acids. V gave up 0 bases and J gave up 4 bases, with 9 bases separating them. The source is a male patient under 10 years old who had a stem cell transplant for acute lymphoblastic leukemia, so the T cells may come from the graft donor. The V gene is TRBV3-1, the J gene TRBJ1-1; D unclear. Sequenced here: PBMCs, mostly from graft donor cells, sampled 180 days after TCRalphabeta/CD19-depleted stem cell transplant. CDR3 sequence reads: CASSQEMFGTEAFF. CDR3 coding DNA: TGTGCCAGCAGCCAAGAGATGTTCGGCACTGAAGCTTTCTTT. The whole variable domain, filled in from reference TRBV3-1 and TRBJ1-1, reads DTAVSQTPKYLVTQMGNDKSIKCEQNLGHDTMYWYKQDSKKFLKIMFSYNNKELIINETVPNRFSPKSPDKAHLNLHINSLELGDSAVYFCASSQEMFGTEAFFGQGTRLTVV.